Detailed here is one T cell receptor beta chain. The antigen is unknown. This entry is derived from a study of cytomegalovirus exposure and HLA in healthy donors. Study-wide results and limits: Rare TCR sequences predominated, though certain public TCRs were found in many donors. According to a subsequent analysis, TCR clusters from the first cohort were inclined to appear together in the 120 validation repertoires.

V dropped 3 bases and J dropped 5; count of bases not matched to a gene: 8. The CDR3 is made up of 14 amino acids. Per the germline V gene, CDR1 is SGDLS and CDR2 is YYNGEE. Method: immunoSEQ multiplex PCR; TCRdb's copy keeps in-frame clones and lacks some. The sample carries a few hundred thousand clones, roughly 85% recorded once. The TCR comes from a woman aged 18-29 years in good health and CMV-seronegative. The sequencing sample was made of PBMCs. The V call is TRBV9, the J call TRBJ2-7, with 7 nucleotides matching TRBD1. CDR3 region: CASSGVQGPHEQYF. CDR3 sequence (DNA): TGTGCCAGCAGCGGGGTACAGGGGCCCCACGAGCAGTACTTC.